These 11 T cell receptor beta chains were sequenced from one sample in a study of tumor and adjacent non-tumor tissue in lung cancer. TCRbeta libraries were built with three rounds of nested PCR, modified from ARM-PCR. TCRdb recomputed calls from the multiplex PCR reads with MiXCR, one row per CDR3 protein. The table includes about 200,000 distinct CDR3 sequences, 60% to 75% detected once. No cell sorting was done before RNA was extracted from the tissue. The source material was lung tumor tissue. These receptor sequences come from a man between 60 and 75 years old with non-small cell lung cancer.

Notes on this clonotype: One junction end disagrees with the germline gene, perhaps due to a read error. This chain joins TRBV11-2 and TRBJ2-5; D tentatively reads TRBD1 or TRBD2 (6 bases each). Germline V gives CDR1 SGHAT, CDR2 FQNNGV. CDR3 length equals 17 residues. The CDR3 nucleotides read TGTGCTAGCAGCTTAGTATCCCGCGGGACAATCCAAGAGACCCAGTACTTC. Translation gives CASSLVSRGTIQETQYF.

A word on this clonotype: With a much larger clone just one base away, this may be a read error. The chain employs TRBV4-1 and TRBJ2-1; TRBD2 is a possible D gene (6 bases). This CDR3 has 14 amino acids. The V gene's germline CDR1 is MGHRA and CDR2 YSYEKL. This CDR3 is CVSSQPLAYNEQFF. Written as DNA, the CDR3 is TGCGTCAGCAGCCAGCCCCTAGCGTACAATGAGCAGTTCTTC.

Points on this clonotype: Mismatch with germline at one junction end may stem from a read error. The rearrangement joins TRBV24-1 to TRBJ2-3; 10 bases map to TRBD2. The CDR3 runs 15 residues. Germline-derived CDR1 and CDR2 are KGHDR and SFDVKD. CDR3 sequence (DNA): TGTGCCACCTGTGATCTAGCGGGGGTCACAGATACGCAGTATTTT. It codes for CATCDLAGVTDTQYF.

This clonotype was detected only once. One junction end does not reproduce the germline sequence, and a read error may be involved. CDR3 region: CVSTQQGARETQYF. The CDR3 nucleotides read TGTGTCAGCACCCAACAGGGGGCTAGAGAGACCCAGTACTTC. The gene calls are TRBV7-9 and TRBJ2-5, with 9 bases matching TRBD1. The CDR3 totals 14 residues. Germline V lookup: CDR1 SEHNR, CDR2 FQNEAQ (reference sequence).

For this clonotype: This may stem from a read error, because a much larger clone lies one nucleotide away. The chain is built from TRBV10-2 and TRBJ2-1; TRBD2 matches 11 bases. The ends lost 6 bases at V and 9 bases at J; junction bases unmatched: 13. The CDR3 spans 16 residues. Germline V gene data show CDR1 as WSHSY and CDR2 as SAAADI. As DNA, the CDR3 is TGCGCCAGCAGGAGGGGGGTAACAGGACTAGCGGGTGAGCAGTTCTTC. It yields the protein CASRRGVTGLAGEQFF.

This clonotype was seen once. A much larger clone lies a single base off, so this may be a read error. It is unclear where the CDR3 begins or ends on the DNA, so no DNA is shown, and the CDR3 is as TCRdb lists it. V gene TRBV6-5 combines with J gene TRBJ2-5; no check of the table's D call, TRBD1, against the DNA was made. Germline-derived CDR1 and CDR2 are MNHEY and SVGAGI. Ends included, the CDR3 has 15 residues. The CDR3: CASSSLGWGRGISYF.

A single count supports this clonotype. At one end the junction does not follow the germline gene, possibly because of a read error. The V and J genes are TRBV11-1 and TRBJ2-4; TRBD1 might be the D (5 bases). Per germline, CDR1 SGHAT and CDR2 FQDESV (reference sequence). The CDR3 length is 12 residues. CDR3 bases: TGTGTCAGCAGCCTCACAGGTCTCATTCAGTACTTC. Translating gives CVSSLTGLIQYF.

For this clonotype: The junction shows a germline mismatch at one end, possibly a read error. The CDR3 region has the DNA TGCAGTGCTAGAGAACACAGGGGGCTGGGTCAGTCCCTGCGTTTT. This codes for CSAREHRGLGQSLRF. This sequence joins TRBV20-1 and TRBJ1-5; 9 bases are shared with TRBD1. The CDR3 totals 15 residues. CDR1 is DFQATT and CDR2 is SNEGSKA in the germline V gene (reference sequence).

This clonotype was observed once. A much larger clone differs from this one at a single base, so this may be a read error. The chain employs TRBV12-3 or TRBV12-4 and TRBJ2-3, with D possibly called TRBD1 or TRBD2 (5 bases each). This CDR3 spans 14 amino acids. Trimming left V 8 bases short and J 6 bases short, with 18 bases between. The CDR3 coding sequence is TGTGCCAGCGGGGGTACCTGCGCCGCGGATACGCAGTATTTT. This codes for CASGGTCAADTQYF.

This clonotype was counted between two and nine times. The chain employs TRBV4-3 and TRBJ1-1, with D possibly being TRBD1 (5 bases). The V end lost 3 bases, the J end lost 7 bases, and 12 bases lay between the germline ends. CDR1 is LGHNA and CDR2 is YSLEER in the germline V gene. This CDR3 has 13 amino acids. DNA for the CDR3: TGCGCCAGCAGCCATCGTCTTGGGGGTGAAGCTTTCTTT. Translating gives CASSHRLGGEAFF.

This chain uses TRBV12-5 with TRBJ2-1, with D maybe TRBD1 (5 bases). CDR3 size: 16 residues. CDR1 and CDR2 (germline): LGHNT, FRNRAP. V was pared by 5 bases and J by 8 bases, with 22 bases between. CDR3 nucleotide sequence: TGTGCTAGTGGTGGTGTTAGACAGAATTTTTACTATGAGCAGTTCTTC. As protein: CASGGVRQNFYYEQFF.